This TCR beta chain was recovered during a study of cytomegalovirus exposure and HLA in healthy donors. Germline V gene lookup returns CDR1 SEHNR and CDR2 FQNEAQ (reference sequence). There are 13 residues in the CDR3. As for this clone: One end of the junction is discordant with germline, which a read error may explain.

PCR primers comprised 60 Vbeta and 13 Jbeta primers. The protocol was immunoSEQ multiplex PCR, while the TCRdb copy is restricted to in-frame clones and leaves out a portion. The sample has about 160,000 clones, approximately 78% seen once. The sequenced sample was PBMCs. This receptor was taken from a girl between 2 and 10 years old in good health and CMV-seropositive. The J gene is TRBJ1-1, the V gene TRBV7-9, with D perhaps TRBD1 (6 bases). The CDR3 region is CSSSLGSGGQAFF. The CDR3 DNA sequence: TGTTCCAGCAGCTTAGGGAGCGGGGGGCAAGCTTTCTTT.